This paragraph covers one T cell receptor (beta chain) sequence. The sample comes from a study of CD8+ T cells in alopecia areata. Study in general: A regimen of oral tofacitinib, 5 to 10 mg twice daily, was given to treated patients.

Investigators isolated RNA and reverse transcribed it into cDNA to act as the sequencing template. Sequenced by immunoSEQ multiplex PCR; TCRdb stores in-frame clones only, minus some. The sample lists 200,000 to 250,000 clones; approximately 57% were seen once. Losses at the gene ends were 3 bases for V and 11 bases for J; bases not matched to a gene: 5. This CDR3 region has 12 residues. CDR1 and CDR2 from the germline V gene are SQVTM and ANQGSEA. Indicated treatment: oral pan-JAK inhibitor, 5-10 mg twice daily. This sequence was found in a human donor with alopecia areata. Sample: CD4+ T cells sorted from blood, taken at week 4, from a patient treated with tofacitinib. This rearrangement joins TRBV29-1 to TRBJ2-1, with 9 bases that match TRBD1. CDR3 nucleotide sequence: TGCAGCGTTGATCAGGGACAGGGAAAGCAGTTCTTC. This codes for CSVDQGQGKQFF.